These 26 T cell receptor beta chains came from one sample sequenced in a study of T cells in Graves' hyperthyroidism and ophthalmopathy. Using RNA transcripts as the source, TCR beta CDR3 regions were amplified. RT-PCR in the first round (using the HTBI primer set) targeted the TCR CDR3. TCRdb re-called the multiplex PCR reads with MiXCR, one entry per CDR3 protein. The sample has some 770,000 distinct CDR3 sequences, around 17% seen once. The sequenced sample consisted of blood. These receptors were collected from a man younger than 35 with Graves' hyperthyroidism.

This clonotype occurred a few times. This rearrangement joins TRBV7-2 to TRBJ2-1; 9 positions agree with TRBD2. The CDR3 is 15 amino acids. J lost 2 bases, V lost 8 bases, and 7 bases had no gene match. Germline CDR1 SGHTA, CDR2 FQGNSA. The CDR3 sequence: CASRLAGATYNEQFF. CDR3 nucleotides: TGTGCCAGCCGATTAGCGGGAGCCACCTACAATGAGCAGTTCTTC.

This clonotype was observed many times. The chain employs TRBV18 and TRBJ2-1; D remains unclear. Germline loops: CDR1 KGHSH, CDR2 LQKENI. Trimming removed 5 bases at V and 9 bases at J, with 17 bases between. The CDR3 runs 14 residues. This chain's CDR3 is CASSSTLPMGEQFF. The CDR3 region has the DNA TGTGCCAGCTCAAGCACCCTACCCATGGGTGAGCAGTTCTTC.

This clonotype showed up many times. The rearrangement joins TRBV28 to TRBJ2-7; perhaps D is TRBD1 or TRBD2 (5 bases each). CDR1 and CDR2 (germline): MDHEN, SYDVKM. V lost 2 bases and J lost 3, with 11 bases in between. The CDR3 sequence is 14 residues long. CDR3 DNA: TGTGCCAGCAGTTTAGGGGGACCGGTCTACGAGCAGTACTTC. Protein sequence: CASSLGGPVYEQYF.

This clonotype was counted ten times or more. The chain couples TRBV2 to TRBJ2-3, with TRBD2 as a possible D gene (5 bases). Germline assignment: CDR1 SNHLY and CDR2 FYNNEI. V was clipped by 5 bases and J by 0 bases, with 9 bases between them. The CDR3 is 14 amino acids. Here the CDR3 reads CASSRLLSTDTQYF. The CDR3 region has the DNA TGTGCCAGCAGTCGACTACTTAGCACAGATACGCAGTATTTT.

This clonotype was recorded a few times. J is TRBJ2-7 and V is TRBV19; D possibly corresponds to TRBD2 (6 bases). The CDR3 has 16 amino acids. Per germline, CDR1 LNHDA and CDR2 SQIVND (reference sequence). V was clipped by 5 bases and J by 2 bases, with 19 bases between them. CDR3 loop: CASSLAPGLNTYEQYF. The CDR3 DNA is TGTGCCAGTAGTCTAGCTCCGGGACTTAATACCTACGAGCAGTACTTC.

This clonotype has a handful of counts. V and J are TRBV12-3 or TRBV12-4 and TRBJ2-2, with TRBD1 matching over 7 bases. This CDR3 region has 16 residues. Trimming at V came to 5 bases and at J to 1 base, leaving 7 bases not matched to a gene. The CDR3 bases are TGTGCCAGCAGTACGACACAGGGGAGGAACACCGGGGAGCTGTTTTTT. Translated: CASSTTQGRNTGELFF.

As DNA, the CDR3 is TGTGCCAGCAGTCCCCGGACCAGACGGGTGTACTTC. It specifies CASSPRTRRVYF. The V and J genes are TRBV6-2 or TRBV6-3 and TRBJ2-4, with D unclear. CDR1 is MNHEY and CDR2 is SVGEGT in the germline V gene. Trimming removed 5 bases at V and 15 bases at J, with 17 bases between. CDR3 length equals 12 residues.

This clonotype was recorded many times. This may stem from a read error, because a much larger clone lies one nucleotide away. This sequence joins TRBV19 and TRBJ1-2; D is possibly TRBD1 (6 bases). V shed 9 bases and J shed 2 bases, with 10 bases lying between them. The CDR3 contains 12 residues. Germline loops: CDR1 LNHDA, CDR2 SQIVND (reference sequence). The CDR3, as DNA: TGTGCCAGCAGTGACAGGAACTATGGCTACACCTTC. Translation: CASSDRNYGYTF.

The rearrangement uses TRBV3-1 and TRBJ2-3; the match to TRBD2 covers 8 bases. J lost 3 bases, V lost 5 bases, and 7 bases had no gene match. The CDR3 sequence is 15 residues long. Germline CDR1 reads LGHDT; CDR2 reads YNNKEL (reference sequence). The CDR3 nucleotides are TGTGCCAGCAGCGTTTCGGGAGGGGCGACAGATACGCAGTATTTT. Its translation: CASSVSGGATDTQYF.

The genes are TRBV7-9 and TRBJ2-7, with TRBD2 matching over 10 bases. V shed 5 bases, J shed 6 bases, and the junction held 7 bases outside the gene matches. The germline CDR1 and CDR2 sequences are SEHNR and FQNEAQ (reference sequence). The CDR3 loop spans 14 amino acids. CDR3 loop: CASSRGLAGVEQYF. CDR3 bases: TGTGCCAGCAGCCGGGGGCTAGCGGGAGTCGAGCAGTACTTC.

In this sample, this clonotype turned up a few times. The chain links TRBV5-1 to TRBJ2-3, with D unresolved. This CDR3 comprises 13 residues. CDR1 and CDR2 (germline): SGHRS, YFSETQ. Trimming left V 6 bases short and J 2 bases short, with 10 bases between. In nucleotides, the CDR3 is TGCGCCAGCAAACTAACAGACACAGATACGCAGTATTTT. Protein product: CASKLTDTDTQYF.

V is TRBV29-1 and J is TRBJ2-7; 11 nucleotides align to TRBD2. The CDR3 contains 12 residues. The V gene end was trimmed by 7 bases and the J gene end by 1 base; junction bases not matched to a gene: 0. Germline CDR1 SQVTM, CDR2 ANQGSEA. CDR3 DNA sequence: TGCAGCGGACTAGCGGGGTCCTACGAGCAGTACTTC. As protein: CSGLAGSYEQYF.

This clonotype has more than one count but fewer than ten. The chain combines TRBV9 with TRBJ1-2, with a tentative D call TRBD1 (6 bases). V was clipped by 4 bases and J by 8 bases, with 15 bases between them. CDR3 length: 13 amino acids. The germline gives CDR1 SGDLS, CDR2 YYNGEE. The chain's CDR3 is CASSQGGGKGYTF. The DNA of the CDR3 is TGTGCCAGCAGCCAAGGAGGGGGGAAAGGCTACACCTTC.

This clonotype was detected a few times. This rearrangement joins TRBV9 to TRBJ2-1; D is unresolved. This CDR3 has 15 residues. Deletions cut 0 bases from V and 7 bases from J, with 14 bases between. Per germline, CDR1 SGDLS and CDR2 YYNGEE. The CDR3 DNA follows: TGTGCCAGCAGCGTAGCTACGCCTGTCGAGAATGAGCAGTTCTTC. This codes for CASSVATPVENEQFF.

This clonotype was seen a few times. The J gene is TRBJ2-7, the V gene TRBV19; D gene ambiguous. Looked up from germline, CDR1 is LNHDA and CDR2 is SQIVND (reference sequence). The CDR3 has 13 amino acids. Deletions cut 6 bases from V and 2 bases from J, with 11 bases between. The CDR3: CASRLAEAYEQYF. For the CDR3, the DNA is TGTGCCAGTAGGTTGGCGGAAGCCTACGAGCAGTACTTC. The whole variable domain, filled in from reference TRBV19 and TRBJ2-7, reads DGGITQSPKYLFRKEGQNVTLSCEQNLNHDAMYWYRQDPGQGLRLIYYSQIVNDFQKGDIAEGYSVSREKKESFPLTVTSAQKNPTAFYLCASRLAEAYEQYFGPGTRLTVT.

This clonotype occurred a few times. The J gene is TRBJ1-2, the V gene TRBV7-3; unclear D gene. The V end was cut by 5 bases, the J end by 0 bases, with 13 bases between. Germline V gene lookup returns CDR1 SGHTA and CDR2 FQGTGA. The CDR3 contains 15 residues. The CDR3 DNA is TGTGCCAGCAGCGCCTACATCATAGCTAACTATGGCTACACCTTC. This translates into CASSAYIIANYGYTF.

This clonotype was seen more than once but under ten times. V and J are TRBV9 and TRBJ2-7; 9 nucleotides line up with TRBD1. The CDR3 has 16 amino acids. Germline-derived CDR1 and CDR2 are SGDLS and YYNGEE. The J segment lost 4 bases and the V segment lost 3 bases, leaving 11 bases of the junction unmatched. The CDR3 bases are TGTGCCAGCAGCGCTAGTCCGGGACAGGGTGAATACGAGCAGTACTTC. Translated: CASSASPGQGEYEQYF.

This clonotype came up many times. This chain joins TRBV7-2 and TRBJ2-7; perhaps TRBD2 as D (6 bases). The CDR3 runs to 17 residues. V was trimmed by 0 bases and J by 1 base, leaving 16 bases between them. CDR1 is SGHTA and CDR2 is FQGNSA in the germline V gene. The DNA of the CDR3 is TGTGCCAGCAGCTTAGCTTTGGCGGGACCGCCTTCCTACGAGCAGTACTTC. Amino acid sequence: CASSLALAGPPSYEQYF.

Only a few counts were recorded for this clonotype. J is TRBJ1-1 and V is TRBV5-1; no reliable D call. The V end lost 3 bases, the J end lost 3 bases, and 9 bases lay between the germline ends. This CDR3 spans 13 amino acids. Germline assignment: CDR1 SGHRS and CDR2 YFSETQ. The CDR3 DNA is TGCGCCAGCAGCTCCGCAGCCCACACTGAAGCTTTCTTT. This translates into CASSSAAHTEAFF. The whole variable domain, remainder taken from reference TRBV5-1 and TRBJ1-1, is KAGVTQTPRYLIKTRGQQVTLSCSPISGHRSVSWYQQTPGQGLQFLFEYFSETQRNKGNFPGRFSGRQFSNSRSEMNVSTLELGDSALYLCASSSAAHTEAFFGQGTRLTVV.

A remark on this clonotype: Given a much more abundant clone one base away, this may be a read error. The genes are TRBV6-2 or TRBV6-3 and TRBJ2-1; 14 bases fit TRBD2. There are 18 residues in the CDR3. Germline lookup yields CDR1 MNHEY and CDR2 SVGEGT. The CDR3 DNA follows: TGTGCCAGCAGTTCCGGGACTAGCGGGAGAGGTATCTACAATGAGCGGTTCTTC. Protein product: CASSSGTSGRGIYNERFF.

The genes are TRBV2 and TRBJ1-1; 7 bases map to TRBD1. The J segment lost 10 bases and the V segment lost 6 bases, leaving 8 bases of the junction unmatched. Germline V gene sequence: CDR1 SNHLY, CDR2 FYNNEI. CDR3 size: 12 residues. The CDR3 is CASSLIAGGAFF. CDR3 bases: TGTGCCAGCAGCTTAATTGCAGGGGGAGCTTTCTTT.

This sequence joins TRBV5-1 and TRBJ2-1; 15 positions agree with TRBD2. The CDR3 runs to 19 residues. Germline CDR1 reads SGHRS; CDR2 reads YFSETQ. Germline trimming cut 1 base from V and 2 bases from J; bases unmatched to any gene: 7. CDR3 in amino acids: CASSLLGLAGGPTYNEQFF. The CDR3 coding sequence is TGCGCCAGCAGCTTGTTAGGACTAGCGGGAGGGCCAACCTACAATGAGCAGTTCTTC.

This clonotype was observed a few times. The DNA for the CDR3 is TGTGCCAGCAGCTCCGGGACAGACGGTCGAAAACTGTTTTTT. Amino acid sequence: CASSSGTDGRKLFF. The V and J genes are TRBV3-1 and TRBJ1-4; the match to TRBD1 covers 7 bases. CDR3 length equals 14 residues. J lost 10 bases, V lost 5 bases, and 10 bases had no gene match. Germline CDR1 reads LGHDT; CDR2 reads YNNKEL (reference sequence).

This clonotype appeared many times. This chain's CDR3 is CASSWTSGSFEQFF. In nucleotides, the CDR3 is TGTGCCAGCTCATGGACTAGCGGGAGCTTTGAGCAGTTCTTC. The rearrangement links TRBV18 to TRBJ2-1; the match to TRBD2 covers 13 bases. V shed 5 bases, J shed 9 bases, and the junction held 4 bases outside the gene matches. Germline lookup yields CDR1 KGHSH and CDR2 LQKENI. CDR3 size: 14 residues.

This sequence joins TRBV11-2 and TRBJ1-1; 7 bases map to TRBD1. Looked up from germline, CDR1 is SGHAT and CDR2 is FQNNGV. Trimming took 6 bases from V and 1 from J; bases not matched to a gene: 14. The CDR3 totals 17 residues. DNA of the CDR3: TGTGCCAGCAGACCCCTTGGAGGGGGCCGGGGGAACACTGAAGCTTTCTTT. This codes for CASRPLGGGRGNTEAFF.

The chain joins TRBV30 to TRBJ2-3, with 13 positions matching TRBD2. The CDR3 loop spans 20 amino acids. Germline V gene lookup returns CDR1 GTSNPN and CDR2 SVGIG (reference sequence). V lost 5 bases to trimming and J lost 2 bases; unmatched junction nucleotides: 19. The CDR3 coding sequence is TGTGCCTGGTGTTACGGGACTAGCGGGGACCCTTCAACTTTCACAGATACGCAGTATTTT. This encodes CAWCYGTSGDPSTFTDTQYF.